The text below deals with one TCR beta chain. This clone was picked up a small number of times. Its cognate antigen has yet to be identified. Base quality data are lacking; no much larger clone is found one base away. The germline V gene gives CDR1 as SNHLY and CDR2 as FYNNEI. The trim is 2 bases for V and 5 bases for J, with a gap of 10 bases between the germline ends. From the cysteine through the phenylalanine, the CDR3 covers 14 amino acids. The read is trimmed to its CDR3 DNA, 42 bases read in frame from base 1. Library construction relied on the immunoSEQ multiplex PCR assay. TCRdb obtained this table from immuneACCESS and retained in-frame rearrangements with V and J assigned. These tables miss some clones; where compared with another copy, unresolved V genes account for less than half of the shortfall, and the remainder is unexplained. This sample gives some 63,000 clones in total; just under 90% of them show up just once. The ten most abundant clones make up 4% to 6.5% of the sample.

This record comes from a study of technical replicates of blood from several donors (dated by TCRdb to about 2017). This clonotype originated in a human donor in good health. Some clones in this sample may be carry-over from other donors' samples. The rearranged segments are TRBV2 and TRBJ1-5; matching of 5 bases hints at TRBD1 as the D gene. Sequencing was done on a sample of PBMCs. The DNA is as follows: TGTGCCAGCAGTGAATGGGGGGTGGATCAGCCCCAGCATTTT. Its protein product is CASSEWGVDQPQHF.